This T cell receptor beta chain derives from a study of PD-1 blockade in classical Hodgkin lymphoma. For the study at large: Nivolumab was given intravenously to patients at 3 mg/kg every 2 weeks.

After autologous stem cell transplantation all patients relapsed, and prior brentuximab vedotin exposure differed between cohorts. A remark on this clone: Its antigen is unidentified.

Only in-frame clones appear in the TCRdb table, and some are missing; sequencing was by immunoSEQ multiplex PCR. The data show around 43,000 clones, with over 75% seen just once and roughly 12% held by the top ten. Study-wide results and caveats: Repertoires differed for reasons still undefined, possibly disease activity or prior therapy. As was reported, newly diagnosed patients showed lower baseline TCR diversity than healthy donors did. With CD4+ cells, TCR diversity rose significantly by C4D1, but not with CD8+ cells.

This receptor was obtained from a human donor with classical Hodgkin lymphoma. Sequencing used peripheral blood mononuclear cells (PBMCs), obtained at baseline.

CDR3 sequence reads: CASSVDRGRIGELFF. The CDR3 DNA reads TGTGCCAGCAGCGTCGACAGGGGGCGGATCGGGGAGCTGTTTTTT. This chain joins TRBV9 and TRBJ2-2; TRBD1 matches at 10 bases. This CDR3 spans 15 amino acids. Germline lookup yields CDR1 SGDLS and CDR2 YYNGEE. Trimming cost V 2 bases and J 7 bases; bases outside gene matches: 5.